This TCR beta chain was identified in a study of PD-1 and CTLA-4 blockade in melanoma. The CDR3 is 15 residues long. The germline CDR1 and CDR2 sequences are MGHRA and YSYEKL. The germline V and J ends were trimmed by 0 bases and 7 bases, with 13 bases remaining between them. Libraries were prepared by immunoSEQ multiplex PCR; TCRdb keeps only in-frame clonotypes and omits some of them. Seen here are about 18,000 clones, around 70% observed once, and the top ten hold approximately 16%. The clonotype originates from a human donor with melanoma. This sample comprised CD8+ T cells from peripheral blood, obtained before anti-PD-1 treatment. The chain recombines TRBV4-1 with TRBJ2-1; unclear D gene. The CDR3 sequence: CASSQDSVPRNEQFF. The CDR3, as DNA: TGCGCCAGCAGCCAAGATTCGGTCCCTAGGAATGAGCAGTTCTTC.